These T cell receptor beta chains were read from a single sample in a study of control samples from healthy donors and cancer patients. TCRdb keeps only in-frame clones here, not all; method: immunoSEQ multiplex PCR. The sample records around 200,000 clones, 90% to 95% being singletons. Source material: blood. These receptors were obtained from a woman aged 25 to 39 in good health. CDR3s include the opening cysteine and the closing phenylalanine or tryptophan. The D gene is left open where the match is weak. The listing skips clone size in some rows; elsewhere it reads once, few, many or a size class.

clone size	J gene	V gene	D gene	CDR3 DNA	CDR3 protein
NA	TRBJ1-1	TRBV18	TRBD1	TGTGCCAGCTCGGGACAGGGGGGTACTGAAGCTTTCTTT	CASSGQGGTEAFF
NA	TRBJ1-1	TRBV14	NA	TGTGCCAGCAGCCAAGCAGGGTACACTGAAGCTTTCTTT	CASSQAGYTEAFF
NA	TRBJ2-5	TRBV24-1	TRBD1	TGTGCCACCAGTACCGGGACAGGGGTGGGTCAAGAGACCCAGTACTTC	CATSTGTGVGQETQYF
NA	TRBJ1-2	TRBV5-1	NA	TGCGCCAGCAGCTTGGTCCAGGGTATAGGTGGCTACACCTTC	CASSLVQGIGGYTF
NA	TRBJ2-6	TRBV5-1	TRBD2	TGCGCCAGCAGCTTGTCTAGCGGGAGTACTGGGGCCAACGTCCTGACTTTC	CASSLSSGSTGANVLTF
NA	TRBJ2-4	TRBV27	NA	TGTGCCAGCAGTTCCCCCGGTGGCGCCAAAAACATTCAGTACTTC	CASSSPGGAKNIQYF
NA	TRBJ1-5	TRBV19	NA	TGTGCCAGTAGTATATCGGGACGTAGCAATCAGCCCCAGCATTTT	CASSISGRSNQPQHF
NA	TRBJ2-1	TRBV2	TRBD1	TGTGCCAGCAGTGTGGGGACAGGACCCTACAATGAGCAGTTCTTC	CASSVGTGPYNEQFF
NA	TRBJ2-3	TRBV27	NA	TGTGCCAGCAGTTTACGGGGTAGGGGGACAGATACGCAGTATTTT	CASSLRGRGTDTQYF
NA	TRBJ1-2	TRBV5-8	TRBD1	TGTGCCAGCAGCTCGGACAGGGGTGGCTATGGCTACACCTTC	CASSSDRGGYGYTF
NA	TRBJ1-1	TRBV6-6	TRBD1	TGTGCCAGCAGTTTGACAGGGGTTGGCACTGAAGCTTTCTTT	CASSLTGVGTEAFF
NA	TRBJ2-3	TRBV6-6	TRBD2	TGTGCCAGCAGGGAACTAGCGGGAGGTCCAGATACGCAGTATTTT	CASRELAGGPDTQYF
NA	TRBJ2-5	TRBV9	TRBD2	TGTGCCAGCAGCACCCGACTAGCGGGGGGCCAAGAGACCCAGTACTTC	CASSTRLAGGQETQYF
NA	TRBJ2-1	TRBV7-9	TRBD2	TGTGCCAGCAGCTTAGCTAGCGGGGGGGACAATGAGCAGTTCTTC	CASSLASGGDNEQFF
NA	TRBJ1-5	TRBV15	TRBD1	TGTGCCACCAGCAGGGACAGGGGAACCAATCAGCCCCAGCATTTT	CATSRDRGTNQPQHF
once	TRBJ1-2	TRBV27	NA	TGTGCCAGCAGTTTAGGAGCCGATTATGGCTACACCTTC	CASSLGADYGYTF
NA	TRBJ2-5	TRBV9	TRBD2	TGTGCCAGCAGCGTGGCGGGAGGTGAGACCCAGTACTTC	CASSVAGGETQYF
NA	TRBJ1-6	TRBV15	NA	TGTGCCACCAGCAGAGCGCAGTATAATTCACCCCTCCACTTT	CATSRAQYNSPLHF
NA	TRBJ1-1	TRBV2	NA	TGTGCCAGCAGTGCCGACACGAACACTGAAGCTTTCTTT	CASSADTNTEAFF
NA	TRBJ2-7	TRBV25-1	NA	TGTGCCAGCAGTGAACAGGGGAACTCCTACGAGCAGTACTTC	CASSEQGNSYEQYF
NA	TRBJ1-1	TRBV13	NA	TGTGCCAGCAGCTCATGGGGGTCCATGAACACTGAAGCTTTCTTT	CASSSWGSMNTEAFF
NA	TRBJ1-5	TRBV19	NA	TGTGCCAGTAGTGTCGAAGGGCGCGGCAATCAGCCCCAGCATTTT	CASSVEGRGNQPQHF
NA	TRBJ2-7	TRBV7-9	NA	TGTGCCAGCAGCTTAGACCCAGCCTACGAGCAGTACTTC	CASSLDPAYEQYF
NA	TRBJ1-4	TRBV6-5	TRBD1	TGTGCCAGCGCCCAAACAGGGGGCGCGGAAAAACTGTTTTTT	CASAQTGGAEKLFF
NA	TRBJ2-1	TRBV6-4	TRBD1	TGTGCCAGCAGTGTCCAACAGGGGAATGAGCAGTTCTTC	CASSVQQGNEQFF
NA	TRBJ2-7	TRBV18	NA	TGTGCCAGCTCACCAAATTCCGCGGCCTCCTACGAGCAGTACTTC	CASSPNSAASYEQYF
once	TRBJ1-5	TRBV7-2	NA	TGTGCCAGCAGCCGCCAAAATCAGCCCCAGCATTTT	CASSRQNQPQHF
NA	TRBJ1-2	TRBV3-1/TRBV3-2	NA	TGTGCCAGCAGAGAGGGGCGGTCGTATGGCTACACCTTC	CASREGRSYGYTF
NA	TRBJ2-2	TRBV29-1	NA	TGCAGCGTTGGGAGGGGTACCGGGGAGCTGTTTTTT	CSVGRGTGELFF
NA	TRBJ2-7	TRBV3-1/TRBV3-2	TRBD2	TGTGCCAGCAGCCTCCCCCTTACCGGGACTAGCGGGGACGCCTACGAGCAGTACTTC	CASSLPLTGTSGDAYEQYF
NA	TRBJ2-1	TRBV10-3	TRBD2	TGTGCCATCAGTGGCCTAGCGGGAGAGGGTGAGCAGTTCTTC	CAISGLAGEGEQFF
NA	TRBJ2-3	TRBV6-4	TRBD2	TGTGCCAGCAGTGACTCGCCGGGAGGGCCAGATACGCAGTATTTT	CASSDSPGGPDTQYF
NA	TRBJ2-2	TRBV6-2/TRBV6-3	NA	TGTGCCAGCAGTTTCCGGGAGGAGCTGTTTTTT	CASSFREELFF
NA	TRBJ2-7	TRBV20-1	TRBD2	TGCAGTGCTACAGGGAGGGACGAGCAGTACTTC	CSATGRDEQYF
NA	TRBJ2-2	TRBV3-1/TRBV3-2	NA	TGTGCCAGCACCCGCGGCACCGGGGAGCTGTTTTTT	CASTRGTGELFF
NA	TRBJ2-5	TRBV3-1/TRBV3-2	NA	TGTGCCAGCAGCCACAGGGGCGGAGAGACCCAGTACTTC	CASSHRGGETQYF
NA	TRBJ1-2	TRBV27	TRBD1	TGTGCCAGCAGTCTCCGACAGGGTAACTATGGCTACACCTTC	CASSLRQGNYGYTF
NA	TRBJ2-3	TRBV6-1	TRBD2	TGTGCCAGCAGTGAGGGGATAGCGGGGGGCGCAGATACGCAGTATTTT	CASSEGIAGGADTQYF
NA	TRBJ1-4	TRBV4-1	TRBD1	TGCGCCAGCAGCCAACCGGGACAGGGGGTAGGGAATGAAAAACTGTTTTTT	CASSQPGQGVGNEKLFF
NA	TRBJ1-4	TRBV6-5	NA	TGTGCCAGCACGTTAGGGGGGGCGGGAGAAAAACTGTTTTTT	CASTLGGAGEKLFF
NA	TRBJ2-1	TRBV28	TRBD2	TGTGCCAGCAGTTTATTGGCGGGAGGGCACAATGAGCAGTTCTTC	CASSLLAGGHNEQFF
NA	TRBJ2-7	TRBV6-5	NA	TGTGCCAGCAGGACCCCGACCTACGAGCAGTACTTC	CASRTPTYEQYF
NA	TRBJ1-2	TRBV15	NA	TGTGCCACCAGCAGAGAGAAGGGTAACTATGGCTACACCTTC	CATSREKGNYGYTF
NA	TRBJ1-4	TRBV28	NA	TGTGCCAGCAGTTTAAGTGGGGCTCGGGATGAAAAACTGTTTTTT	CASSLSGARDEKLFF
NA	TRBJ1-1	TRBV5-1	NA	TGCGCCAGCAGCTTGGGTTGGGGAAACACTGAAGCTTTCTTT	CASSLGWGNTEAFF
NA	TRBJ1-5	TRBV28	NA	TGTGCCAGCAAGGCAGTCTATAGCAATCAGCCCCAGCATTTT	CASKAVYSNQPQHF
NA	TRBJ2-1	TRBV11-2	NA	TGTGCCAGCAGCTATAGCAACTACAATGAGCAGTTCTTC	CASSYSNYNEQFF
once	TRBJ2-1	TRBV15	NA	TGTGCCACCAGCAGAGATCGGGCCAGAAGCTCCTACAATGAGCAGTTCTTC	CATSRDRARSSYNEQFF
few	TRBJ1-2	TRBV6-5	TRBD1	TGTGCCAGCAGCAGACAGGGAATCTATGGCTACACCTTC	CASSRQGIYGYTF
few	TRBJ1-1	TRBV19	NA	TGTGCCAGTAGTATCAGCGCTGACACTGAAGCTTTCTTT	CASSISADTEAFF
NA	TRBJ2-3	TRBV4-1	NA	TGCGCCAGCAGCCAAGATGCCGGAGGGGATACGCAGTATTTT	CASSQDAGGDTQYF
NA	TRBJ1-1	TRBV19	TRBD1	TGTGCCAGTAGCATACAGGGGGCGAACACTGAAGCTTTCTTT	CASSIQGANTEAFF
NA	TRBJ1-1	TRBV12-1	NA	TGTGCCAGCAGCCCAGCCGACATGCGGGTGAACACTGAAGCTTTCTTT	CASSPADMRVNTEAFF
NA	TRBJ1-5	TRBV27	TRBD1	TGTGCCAGCAGTTTATCGCCGGGACAGGGGAATCAGCCCCAGCATTTT	CASSLSPGQGNQPQHF
NA	TRBJ1-1	TRBV4-3	TRBD1	TGCGCCAGCAGCCAACCAGGGGGGACTGAAGCTTTCTTT	CASSQPGGTEAFF
NA	TRBJ2-7	TRBV11-3	NA	TGTGCCAGCAGCCGTGGCCCCTACGAGCAGTACTTC	CASSRGPYEQYF
NA	TRBJ1-1	TRBV10-1	NA	TGCGCCAGCCCCGGACAGAACACTGAAGCTTTCTTT	CASPGQNTEAFF
NA	TRBJ1-6	TRBV5-1	TRBD1	TGCGCCAGCAGCCCCGGGACAGGCCATTCACCCCTCCACTTT	CASSPGTGHSPLHF